These 26 T cell receptor beta chains originate from one sample sequenced in a study of cytomegalovirus exposure and HLA in healthy donors (dated by TCRdb to the late 2010s). The method behind the library was the immunoSEQ multiplex PCR assay. A mixture of 60 forward primers for TCR Vbeta segments and 13 reverse primers for TCR Jbeta segments was used in the multiplex PCR. TCRdb stores this immuneACCESS table with in-frame sequences only. Part of the clones is absent; in the studies checked, under half of the shortfall reflects unresolved V genes, and no reason is known for the rest. The sample contains 95,000 to 150,000 clones, approximately 75% of them found a single time. The ten top clones hold roughly 3% of the sample. What was sequenced was PBMCs. The receptors stem from a woman in her fifties or sixties in good health and CMV-seronegative.

This clone is labeled as medium-sized. This chain joins TRBV27 and TRBJ1-3, with a possible D match to TRBD1 (5 bases). There are 16 residues in the CDR3. Trimming left V 2 bases short and J 0 bases short, with 11 bases between. Germline lookup yields CDR1 MNHEY and CDR2 SMNVEV (reference sequence). The CDR3 DNA reads TGTGCCAGCAGTTTACGGGGGTTAAGCTCTGGAAACACCATATATTTT. This sequence encodes CASSLRGLSSGNTIYF.

The CDR3 DNA reads as TGTGCCAGCAATACCCCGGCCTGGGCTCCGAACACTGAAGCTTTCTTT. Amino acid sequence: CASNTPAWAPNTEAFF. J is TRBJ1-1 and V is TRBV28, with D unresolved. Germline-derived CDR1 and CDR2 are MDHEN and SYDVKM. This CDR3 has 16 amino acids. Trimming pared 7 bases from V and 1 base from J, leaving 19 bases between.

This chain uses TRBV2 with TRBJ2-7; 7 positions agree with TRBD2. Losses at the gene ends were 1 base for V and 3 bases for J; bases not matched to a gene: 6. The germline CDR1 and CDR2 sequences are SNHLY and FYNNEI. This CDR3 is built from 15 residues. The CDR3 DNA sequence: TGTGCCAGCAGTGAAGGTCCAGGGAGGGGCTACGAGCAGTACTTC. This encodes CASSEGPGRGYEQYF.

The chain uses TRBV7-8 and TRBJ2-7; 9 nucleotides align to TRBD1. V trimming: 5 bases; J trimming: 3 bases; junction bases outside the gene matches: 5. The CDR3 is 14 residues long. Germline V gene data show CDR1 as SGHVS and CDR2 as FQNEAQ. For the CDR3, the DNA is TGTGCCAGCAGCCCCGGGACAGGGATCTACGAGCAGTACTTC. Translation gives CASSPGTGIYEQYF.

This clone has only a few counts. The chain links TRBV6-5 to TRBJ2-7; no definite D call. This CDR3 comprises 12 residues. With 1 base removed from V and 3 bases from J, the gap between germline ends came to 4 bases. CDR1 and CDR2 (germline): MNHEY, SVGAGI. The CDR3 DNA is TGTGCCAGCAGTTACTTTAACTACGAGCAGTACTTC. Its protein is CASSYFNYEQYF.

This clone was seen more than once but under ten times. The V gene is TRBV7-9, the J gene TRBJ2-7, with no clear D. Per germline, CDR1 SEHNR and CDR2 FQNEAQ (reference sequence). Trimming took off 8 bases at V and 4 bases at J, with 15 bases between the two ends. CDR3 size: 13 residues. CDR3 in amino acids: CASSGGTTYEQYF. For the CDR3, the DNA is TGTGCCAGCTCCGGCGGCACTACATACGAGCAGTACTTC.

This chain connects TRBV7-9 to TRBJ2-2; 12 positions agree with TRBD2. V lost 1 base and J lost 7; bases outside the gene matches: 7. Germline V gives CDR1 SEHNR, CDR2 FQNEAQ (reference sequence). This CDR3 is built from 17 residues. This CDR3 is CASSLGLAGATGGELFF. CDR3 nucleotide sequence: TGTGCCAGCAGCTTAGGACTAGCGGGAGCTACTGGCGGGGAGCTGTTTTTT. The whole variable domain, filled in from reference TRBV7-9 and TRBJ2-2, reads DTGVSQNPRHKITKRGQNVTFRCDPISEHNRLYWYRQTLGQGPEFLTYFQNEAQLEKSRLLSDRFSAERPKGSFSTLEIQRTEQGDSAMYLCASSLGLAGATGGELFFGEGSRLTVL.

This chain joins TRBV7-9 and TRBJ2-1; weak D call: TRBD1 (7 bases). Per germline, CDR1 SEHNR and CDR2 FQNEAQ (reference sequence). CDR3 length: 17 residues. The V end lost 5 bases, the J end lost 1 base, and 18 bases lay between the germline ends. CDR3 nucleotides: TGTGCCAGCAGCCCCCCGGCGACAGGGAGGTCCTACAATGAGCAGTTCTTC. Translated: CASSPPATGRSYNEQFF.

CDR3 nucleotide sequence: TGTGCCAGCAGCTCCCCGGGCGGGACCTACGAGCAGTACTTC. Translation gives CASSSPGGTYEQYF. The rearrangement links TRBV7-2 to TRBJ2-7; possibly TRBD2 for D (6 bases). This CDR3 comprises 14 residues. Germline V gene lookup returns CDR1 SGHTA and CDR2 FQGNSA. V lost 4 bases to trimming and J lost 2 bases, with 12 bases between them.

The rearrangement uses TRBV9 and TRBJ2-3; TRBD2 aligns across 15 bases. J gave up 5 bases and V 4 bases, and 5 bases lay outside the gene matches. Per germline, CDR1 SGDLS and CDR2 YYNGEE. CDR3 length: 16 amino acids. CDR3 DNA: TGTGCCAGCAGCTTAGGACTAGCGGGAGGGGTAGATACGCAGTATTTT. Amino acids: CASSLGLAGGVDTQYF.

The chain carries TRBV4-2 and TRBJ2-1, with 13 bases matching TRBD2. V was pared by 0 bases and J by 15 bases, with 14 bases of the junction left unmatched. The CDR3 consists of 17 residues. Germline CDR1 LGHNA, CDR2 YNFKEQ. CDR3 DNA: TGTGCCAGCAGCCAAGATGTCGGGACTAGCGGGACAAGGGGACTGTTCTTC. Its translation: CASSQDVGTSGTRGLFF.

The V call is TRBV27, the J call TRBJ2-7; perhaps TRBD1 as D (6 bases). The length of the CDR3 is 16 residues. Trimming cost V 0 bases and J 0 bases, with 12 bases left between them. The germline CDR1 and CDR2 sequences are MNHEY and SMNVEV (reference sequence). The CDR3 sequence is CASSLSAGESSYEQYF. In nucleotides, the CDR3 is TGTGCCAGCAGTTTATCGGCAGGGGAAAGCTCCTACGAGCAGTACTTC.

This clone came up a few times. The gene calls are TRBV29-1 and TRBJ2-7; 14 positions agree with TRBD2. Per the germline V gene, CDR1 is SQVTM and CDR2 is ANQGSEA. The CDR3 is 15 residues long. Trimming cost V 4 bases and J 1 base; bases outside gene matches: 3. The CDR3 region is CSVGGTSGSSYEQYF. The CDR3 DNA follows: TGCAGCGTTGGAGGGACTAGCGGGAGTTCCTACGAGCAGTACTTC.

This chain links TRBV27 with TRBJ2-7; D perhaps matches TRBD1 (5 bases). The V gene's germline CDR1 is MNHEY and CDR2 SMNVEV (reference sequence). The CDR3 length is 14 residues. Trimming left V 2 bases short and J 2 bases short, with 10 bases between. CDR3 sequence reads: CASSLGQGTYEQYF. The CDR3 DNA follows: TGTGCCAGCAGTTTAGGGCAGGGAACCTACGAGCAGTACTTC.

The chain couples TRBV27 to TRBJ2-7; a possible D gene is TRBD2 (5 bases). Looked up from germline, CDR1 is MNHEY and CDR2 is SMNVEV (reference sequence). Trimming stripped 5 bases from V and 8 bases from J, with 13 bases between. The CDR3 covers 12 residues. CDR3 in amino acids: CASSPGLYQQYF. The DNA of the CDR3 is TGTGCCAGCAGTCCCGGACTGTATCAGCAGTACTTC.

The CDR3 reads CASSLAGQGWTQYF. The DNA of the CDR3 is TGTGCCAGCAGCTTGGCCGGACAGGGGTGGACCCAGTACTTC. The gene calls are TRBV5-5 and TRBJ2-5; 9 positions match TRBD1. Germline loops: CDR1 SGHKS, CDR2 YYEKEE (reference sequence). This CDR3 is 14 amino acids long. The trim removed 0 bases at V and 7 bases at J, leaving 4 bases unmatched.

This chain links TRBV7-9 with TRBJ1-2; the D gene is possibly TRBD1 (6 bases). The CDR3 has 14 residues. Germline lookup yields CDR1 SEHNR and CDR2 FQNEAQ (reference sequence). Trimming removed 5 bases at V and 6 bases at J, with 16 bases between. CDR3 in DNA: TGTGCCAGCAGCCCACCGACAGGCCCTAATGGCTACACCTTC. Amino acid sequence: CASSPPTGPNGYTF.

The chain combines TRBV28 with TRBJ2-1; perhaps TRBD2 as D (6 bases). The CDR3 is 15 residues long. With 6 bases removed from V and 7 bases from J, the gap between germline ends came to 19 bases. Per the germline V gene, CDR1 is MDHEN and CDR2 is SYDVKM. This CDR3 is CASSPSRGATNEQFF. CDR3 nucleotides: TGTGCCAGCAGCCCTTCCCGCGGGGCTACTAATGAGCAGTTCTTC.

This clone appeared once. DNA for the CDR3: TGTGCCATCACCCCGGGACTAGCGGGAGGCGAGCAGTTCTTC. Its protein is CAITPGLAGGEQFF. The rearrangement joins TRBV10-3 to TRBJ2-1; 15 bases match TRBD2. Per germline, CDR1 ENHRY and CDR2 SYGVKD. Trimming removed 7 bases from V and 10 bases from J; junction bases left unmatched: 5. CDR3 length: 14 amino acids.

This chain uses TRBV27 with TRBJ1-2; D is ambiguous. CDR1 is MNHEY and CDR2 is SMNVEV in the germline V gene (reference sequence). V lost 2 bases to trimming and J lost 1 base, with 5 bases between them. CDR3 size: 13 residues. Here the CDR3 reads CASSLDYNYGYTF. Here the CDR3 DNA reads TGTGCCAGCAGTTTAGACTATAACTATGGCTACACCTTC.

V is TRBV7-8 and J is TRBJ2-1; D not resolved. There are 13 residues in the CDR3. CDR1 SGHVS and CDR2 FQNEAQ come from the germline V gene. Trimming removed 4 bases from V and 4 bases from J, with 8 bases in between. In nucleotides, the CDR3 is TGTGCCAGCAGCTCTGACACGTACAATGAGCAGTTCTTC. Residues: CASSSDTYNEQFF.

The chain combines TRBV7-6 with TRBJ2-7, with 7 positions matching TRBD2. The CDR3 contains 15 residues. The germline V gene encodes CDR1 SGHVS and CDR2 FNYEAQ. V was clipped by 1 base and J by 0 bases; unmatched bases: 3. CDR3 loop: CASSLEAGLSYEQYF. The CDR3 DNA reads TGTGCCAGCAGCTTAGAAGCGGGGCTCTCCTACGAGCAGTACTTC.

The gene calls are TRBV20-1 and TRBJ2-7; D unresolved. The CDR3 has 10 residues. CDR1 DFQATT and CDR2 SNEGSKA come from the germline V gene (reference sequence). The V end lost 4 bases, the J end lost 3 bases, and 4 bases lay between the germline ends. This chain's CDR3 is CSATIYEQYF. CDR3 nucleotides: TGCAGTGCTACAATCTACGAGCAGTACTTC.

This clone was detected a few times. The chain joins TRBV11-2 to TRBJ2-1, with TRBD2 matching over 9 bases. The V gene's germline CDR1 is SGHAT and CDR2 FQNNGV. This CDR3 has 15 residues. The junction had 6 bases not matched to a gene; V was cut back by 5 bases and J by 4 bases. DNA for the CDR3: TGTGCCAGCAGCCCGGGCGGGAGGGAGTACAATGAGCAGTTCTTC. It yields the protein CASSPGGREYNEQFF.

The rearrangement links TRBV6-4 to TRBJ2-7, with D unclear. The CDR3 is 16 residues long. Trimming pared 6 bases from V and 0 bases from J, leaving 18 bases between. Germline-derived CDR1 and CDR2 are MRHNA and SNTAGT. Here the CDR3 reads CASRKRKRMSSYEQYF. In nucleotides, the CDR3 is TGTGCCAGCAGAAAACGGAAGAGGATGAGCTCCTACGAGCAGTACTTC.

The chain recombines TRBV14 with TRBJ2-7; D ambiguous. Trimming removed 3 bases at V and 0 bases at J, with 18 bases between. Germline loops: CDR1 SGHDN, CDR2 FVKESK. CDR3 size: 17 residues. The CDR3 reads CASSQIGLADSSYEQYF. Here the CDR3 DNA reads TGTGCCAGCAGCCAGATCGGCCTGGCGGATAGCTCCTACGAGCAGTACTTC. The variable domain in full, with the rest retrieved from reference TRBV14 and TRBJ2-7, is EAGVTQFPSHSVIEKGQTVTLRCDPISGHDNLYWYRRVMGKEIKFLLHFVKESKQDESGMPNNRFLAERTGGTYSTLKVQPAELEDSGVYFCASSQIGLADSSYEQYFGPGTRLTVT.